Below, 22 T cell receptor beta chains from the same sample are listed, as sequenced in a study of T cell responses to AZD1222 COVID-19 vaccine (dated by TCRdb to the early 2020s). Library generation was performed with the immunoSEQ multiplex PCR assay. TCRdb holds this immuneACCESS table with in-frame rearrangements only. Some clones are missing; in checked studies, unresolved V genes explain under half, and the rest has no known cause. For this sample there are 150,000 or so clones; under 95% appear just once. The top ten clones comprise around 1% of the sample. The time point label for this specimen denotes: about 28 days (+/-7) after the second vaccine dose. Material: peripheral blood, obtained 28 days after the second AZD1222 dose. The receptors originated from an adult who received the AZD1222 COVID-19 vaccine.

This sequence joins TRBV3-1 (or the pseudogene TRBV3-2) and TRBJ1-6; D is ambiguous. Germline CDR1 reads LGHDT; CDR2 reads YNNKEL (reference sequence). V shed 2 bases and J shed 5 bases, with 13 bases lying between them. The length of the CDR3 is 16 residues. CDR3 sequence (DNA): TGTGCCAGCAGCCAATCAGTGACGGCAGATAATTCACCCCTCCACTTT. Translation gives CASSQSVTADNSPLHF.

The V and J genes are TRBV25-1 and TRBJ1-1; D call uncertain. Germline loops: CDR1 MGHDK, CDR2 SYGVNS. CDR3 length: 13 residues. V lost 4 bases, J lost 0 bases, and 6 bases lay in between. CDR3 bases: TGTGCCAGCAGTGTGGCTTTGAACACTGAAGCTTTCTTT. Its translation is CASSVALNTEAFF.

The chain couples TRBV10-3 to TRBJ1-6; 9 nucleotides align to TRBD1. This CDR3 comprises 13 residues. Losses at the gene ends were 2 bases for V and 11 bases for J; bases not matched to a gene: 1. Germline CDR1 reads ENHRY; CDR2 reads SYGVKD. CDR3 residues: CAISEGQGTPLHF. The CDR3 DNA sequence: TGTGCCATCAGTGAGGGACAGGGGACACCCCTCCACTTT.

The chain recombines TRBV7-8 with TRBJ1-3, with D perhaps matching TRBD1 (6 bases). CDR3 length: 16 amino acids. Germline V lookup: CDR1 SGHVS, CDR2 FQNEAQ. Trimming took 2 bases from V and 4 from J, leaving 15 bases between them. Written as DNA, the CDR3 is TGTGCCAGCAGCTTACGGGGGCGGTTGGCGGGAAACACCATATATTTT. Its protein is CASSLRGRLAGNTIYF.

This clone was observed a handful of times. The rearrangement uses TRBV6-2 or TRBV6-3 and TRBJ1-2; D call uncertain. CDR3 length: 15 amino acids. The V end lost 2 bases, the J end lost 4 bases, and 14 bases lay between the germline ends. Germline loops: CDR1 MNHEY, CDR2 SVGEGT. The CDR3 loop is CASSYPSYSFYGYTF. The CDR3 DNA sequence: TGTGCCAGCAGTTACCCGTCGTACAGCTTCTATGGCTACACCTTC.

The rearrangement links TRBV6-6 to TRBJ1-5, with a weak D call TRBD1 (5 bases). V shed 2 bases and J shed 5 bases, with 10 bases lying between them. This CDR3 is 14 amino acids long. The germline gives CDR1 MNHNY, CDR2 SVGAGI (reference sequence). In DNA, the CDR3 is TGTGCCAGCAGTTACCCAACGACAGATCAGCCCCAGCATTTT. Protein sequence: CASSYPTTDQPQHF.

The J gene is TRBJ2-7, the V gene TRBV5-6, with 8 bases lining up with TRBD2. Germline CDR1 is SGHDT and CDR2 is YYEEEE. This CDR3 contains 13 residues. Trimming at V came to 7 bases and at J to 0 bases, leaving 3 bases not matched to a gene. The CDR3 coding sequence is TGTGCCAGCCGGGGGGGCCCCTCCTACGAGCAGTACTTC. This sequence encodes CASRGGPSYEQYF.

V gene TRBV6-5 combines with J gene TRBJ1-2; D is ambiguous. V was clipped by 7 bases and J by 5 bases, with 20 bases between them. The length of the CDR3 is 15 residues. The germline CDR1 and CDR2 sequences are MNHEY and SVGAGI. CDR3 DNA sequence: TGTGCCAGCACCTGGGAGCTCGAGGAGGTATATGGCTACACCTTC. It is translated as CASTWELEEVYGYTF.

The J gene is TRBJ2-3, the V gene TRBV7-2; D is perhaps TRBD2 (5 bases). The CDR3 runs to 11 residues. Trimming took off 5 bases at V and 5 bases at J, with 5 bases between the two ends. Germline values: CDR1 SGHTA, CDR2 FQGNSA. CDR3 sequence: CASSRGDTQYF. CDR3 in DNA: TGTGCCAGCAGCCGGGGAGATACGCAGTATTTT.

The V gene is TRBV14, the J gene TRBJ1-2; 11 positions agree with TRBD1. The germline V gene encodes CDR1 SGHDN and CDR2 FVKESK. Germline trimming cut 4 bases from V and 4 bases from J; bases unmatched to any gene: 11. The CDR3 sequence is 17 residues long. CDR3 in amino acids: CASSPRDRGIIGYGYTF. The CDR3 DNA follows: TGTGCCAGCAGCCCCCGGGACAGGGGGATTATAGGCTATGGCTACACCTTC.

This clone was seen only once. The CDR3 region has the DNA TGCGCCAGCAGCTTGTACGGGGAGAGACGGACTGAAGCTTTCTTT. Protein sequence: CASSLYGERRTEAFF. The chain joins TRBV5-1 to TRBJ1-1; D remains ambiguous. CDR3 length: 15 residues. Trimming removed 1 base at V and 5 bases at J, with 15 bases between. The germline CDR1 and CDR2 sequences are SGHRS and YFSETQ.

Here the CDR3 reads CASIGQGNYGYTF. CDR3 nucleotides: TGTGCCAGCATAGGGCAGGGGAACTATGGCTACACCTTC. This chain joins TRBV2 and TRBJ1-2, with a weak D call TRBD1 (6 bases). Germline values: CDR1 SNHLY, CDR2 FYNNEI. The CDR3 sequence is 13 residues long. V was clipped by 7 bases and J by 2 bases, with 11 bases between them.

This clone is a singleton in its sample. V gene TRBV7-9 combines with J gene TRBJ1-1, with 8 bases fitting TRBD1. The V gene end was trimmed by 2 bases and the J gene end by 4 bases; junction bases not matched to a gene: 9. CDR1 SEHNR and CDR2 FQNEAQ come from the germline V gene (reference sequence). The CDR3 covers 16 residues. CDR3 sequence (DNA): TGTGCCAGCAGCTTAAGAGACAGGGGACTGAGCACTGAAGCTTTCTTT. Amino acid sequence: CASSLRDRGLSTEAFF.

The J gene is TRBJ1-5, the V gene TRBV6-5; TRBD1 is a possible D gene (6 bases). Trimming left V 4 bases short and J 7 bases short, with 17 bases between. The CDR3 contains 15 residues. Looked up from germline, CDR1 is MNHEY and CDR2 is SVGAGI. CDR3 sequence: CASSFGTSGDQPQHF. CDR3 in DNA: TGTGCCAGCAGTTTTGGGACCTCAGGGGACCAGCCCCAGCATTTT.

Turning to this clone: The junction does not match germline at one end; this may be a read error. The CDR3 DNA reads as TGTGCCAGCAATTACCCCCGACTAGCGGGGGGCAACTACAATGAGCAGTTCTTC. This codes for CASNYPRLAGGNYNEQFF. The chain has TRBV6-2 or TRBV6-3 and TRBJ2-1; 13 bases are a match to TRBD2. CDR1 is MNHEY and CDR2 is SVGEGT in the germline V gene. This CDR3 spans 18 amino acids.

The chain carries TRBV6-5 and TRBJ2-1, with 8 bases aligning to TRBD2. The CDR3 consists of 15 residues. Germline assignment: CDR1 MNHEY and CDR2 SVGAGI. V trimming: 4 bases; J trimming: 2 bases; junction bases outside the gene matches: 4. CDR3 in amino acids: CASSLLAETYNEQFF. CDR3 nucleotide sequence: TGTGCCAGCAGTTTACTAGCGGAAACCTACAATGAGCAGTTCTTC.

The gene calls are TRBV5-5 and TRBJ1-2; 8 bases map to TRBD1. The CDR3 totals 15 residues. The V and J ends lost 4 bases and 4 bases, in that order; junction bases with no gene match: 9. Per germline, CDR1 SGHKS and CDR2 YYEKEE (reference sequence). CDR3 DNA: TGTGCCAGCAGCGTTGGCGCAACAGGGGGCTATGGCTACACCTTC. As protein: CASSVGATGGYGYTF.

This clone was seen more than once but under ten times. The CDR3 sequence: CATSGRRGATSTDTQYF. CDR3 sequence (DNA): TGTGCCACCAGCGGTCGAAGGGGGGCCACGAGCACAGATACGCAGTATTTT. The chain couples TRBV15 to TRBJ2-3; D is perhaps TRBD1 or TRBD2 (6 bases each). Germline assignment: CDR1 LNHNV and CDR2 YYDKDF (reference sequence). The V end lost 5 bases, the J end lost 0 bases, and 18 bases lay between the germline ends. This CDR3 region has 17 residues.

CDR3 in amino acids: CASSQARDQPQHF. The CDR3 nucleotides are TGCGCCAGCAGCCAGGCACGGGATCAGCCCCAGCATTTT. The chain employs TRBV4-1 and TRBJ1-5; D not certain. The CDR3 is 13 residues long. Germline loops: CDR1 MGHRA, CDR2 YSYEKL. Trimming left V 3 bases short and J 5 bases short, with 8 bases between.

This clone was seen a single time. The gene calls are TRBV7-6 and TRBJ2-3, with a tentative D call TRBD1 (6 bases). Looked up from germline, CDR1 is SGHVS and CDR2 is FNYEAQ. The V end was cut by 5 bases, the J end by 1 base, with 16 bases between. CDR3 length equals 16 residues. The CDR3 nucleotides are TGTGCCAGCAGCCCGACAGGCCGACGCCGCACAGATACGCAGTATTTT. As protein: CASSPTGRRRTDTQYF.

J is TRBJ1-4 and V is TRBV5-1; 7 nucleotides line up with TRBD1. This CDR3 is built from 14 residues. CDR1 and CDR2 from the germline V gene are SGHRS and YFSETQ. V lost 3 bases, J lost 9 bases, and 8 bases stayed unmatched. This CDR3 reads CASSSAGTDKKLFF. In DNA, the CDR3 is TGCGCCAGCAGCTCGGCCGGGACAGACAAAAAACTGTTTTTT.

The chain couples TRBV15 to TRBJ1-1, with D perhaps matching TRBD1 (5 bases). Germline-derived CDR1 and CDR2 are LNHNV and YYDKDF (reference sequence). This CDR3 contains 14 residues. The ends were cut back, 2 bases at V and 4 bases at J, with 11 bases in the middle. The CDR3 protein is CATSRQGLGTEAFF. As DNA, the CDR3 is TGTGCCACCAGCAGACAGGGTTTGGGCACTGAAGCTTTCTTT.